Reported below is one T cell receptor beta chain. The sample holds other DNA sequences that translate to the same CDR3. The source of the sample is a study of OX40 agonist ivuxolimab in advanced cancers. Looking at the study overall: Three patients responded partially, comprising one with hepatocellular carcinoma and two with cutaneous melanoma.

The CDR3 is 13 amino acids. Trimming took off 0 bases at V and 0 bases at J, with 3 bases between the two ends. Germline V gene sequence: CDR1 SGDLS, CDR2 YYNGEE. Any history of autoimmune disease or systemic immunosuppression disqualified patients. Blood samples were obtained at baseline, cycle 4 day 1, and cycle 7 day 1. Generated by immunoSEQ multiplex PCR, the TCRdb table keeps only in-frame clones and is missing some. The table has approximately 82,000 clones, around 87% seen once. The sample in question was CD4+ or CD8+ T cells sorted from blood, obtained in a trial of the OX40 agonist ivuxolimab. The origin of this receptor is an adult with an advanced solid tumor such as melanoma, head and neck, liver or kidney cancer. This chain joins TRBV9 and TRBJ1-1; unclear D gene. CDR3 sequence: CASSVAVNTEAFF. The DNA of the CDR3 is TGTGCCAGCAGCGTAGCTGTGAACACTGAAGCTTTCTTT. Complete variable domain (other parts from reference TRBV9 and TRBJ1-1): DSGVTQTPKHLITATGQRVTLRCSPRSGDLSVYWYQQSLDQGLQFLIQYYNGEERAKGNILERFSAQQFPDLHSELNLSSLELGDSALYFCASSVAVNTEAFFGQGTRLTVV.